This TCR beta chain originates from a study of liver allograft versus peripheral blood T cells. At the level of the study: Transplanted livers held T cell receptor repertoires, and these were compared with repertoires in recipients' peripheral blood.

Looked up from germline, CDR1 is GTSNPN and CDR2 is SVGIG (reference sequence). The CDR3 spans 14 residues. J gave up 4 bases and V 3 bases, and 4 bases lay outside the gene matches. This clonotype is medium-sized by share. Using its own MiXCR run on the reads, TCRdb lists one record per CDR3 protein. The data show fewer than 7,000 distinct CDR3 sequences, about 17% seen once. The clonotype originates from a human patient who had a liver transplant. A share of the T cells may be of graft donor origin. The rearrangement links TRBV30 to TRBJ1-3; 9 bases fit TRBD1. Here the CDR3 reads CAWRWTGAGNTIYF. In DNA, the CDR3 is TGTGCCTGGAGATGGACAGGGGCAGGAAACACCATATATTTT.